This TCR beta chain was recovered during a study of human T cells and chemical hapten exposure. Study context: A roughly 2 cm by roughly 2 cm inner upper arm patch received 2% DPC for sensitization. For the roughly 26-week duration of the study, patients were given weekly doses of diphenylcyclopropenone on the scalp. Upper-back patches of 0.01% DPC were read at 6 days.

TCRdb redid the calling of the RACE reads with MiXCR, one entry per CDR3 protein. The repertoire holds tens of thousands of distinct CDR3 sequences, with approximately 9.9% as singletons. This clonotype was detected ten times or more. Specified time point: patch test 3, about 24 weeks after DPC sensitization. Noted treatment: therapeutic diphenylcyclopropenone sensitization with weekly scalp DPC. The sample in question was whole blood, obtained in connection with sensitization to the hapten diphenylcyclopropenone (DPC). The receptor's source is a woman aged 40 to 50 with alopecia areata. Some clones in this sample may be carry-over from other donors' samples.

The DNA of the CDR3 is TGTGCCAGCAGCCCGGGGGGCGGCAGGGCGGACTCTGGGGCCAACGTCCTGACTTTC. This gives the protein CASSPGGGRADSGANVLTF. V is TRBV7-8 and J is TRBJ2-6, with D possibly matching TRBD2 (7 bases). Germline V gene sequence: CDR1 SGHVS, CDR2 FQNEAQ. Trimming cost V 5 bases and J 0 bases, with 20 bases left between them. The CDR3 is 19 residues long.